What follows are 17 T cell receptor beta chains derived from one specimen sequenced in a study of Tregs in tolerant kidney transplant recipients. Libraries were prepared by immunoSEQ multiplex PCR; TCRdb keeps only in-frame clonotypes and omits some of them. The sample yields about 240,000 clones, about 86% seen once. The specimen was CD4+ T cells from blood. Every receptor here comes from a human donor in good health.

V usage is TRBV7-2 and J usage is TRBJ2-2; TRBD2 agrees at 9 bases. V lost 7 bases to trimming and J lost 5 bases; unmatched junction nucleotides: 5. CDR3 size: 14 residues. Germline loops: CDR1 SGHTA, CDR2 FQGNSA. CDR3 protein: CASNLAGITGELFF. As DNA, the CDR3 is TGTGCCAGCAACCTAGCGGGGATAACCGGGGAGCTGTTTTTT.

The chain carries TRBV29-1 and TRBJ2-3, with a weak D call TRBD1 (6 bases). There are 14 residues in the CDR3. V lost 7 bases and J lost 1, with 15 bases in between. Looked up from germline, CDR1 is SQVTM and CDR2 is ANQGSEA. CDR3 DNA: TGCAGCGCCCAGGACAGAGCGGGCACAGATACGCAGTATTTT. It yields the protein CSAQDRAGTDTQYF.

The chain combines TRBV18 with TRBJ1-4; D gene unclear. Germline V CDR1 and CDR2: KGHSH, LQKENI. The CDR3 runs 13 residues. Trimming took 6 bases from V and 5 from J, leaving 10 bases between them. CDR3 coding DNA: TGTGCCAGCTCGCACCGAGAGAATGAAAAACTGTTTTTT. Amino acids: CASSHRENEKLFF. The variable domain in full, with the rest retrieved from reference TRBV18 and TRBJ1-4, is NAGVMQNPRHLVRRRGQEARLRCSPMKGHSHVYWYRQLPEEGLKFMVYLQKENIIDESGMPKERFSAEFPKEGPSILRIQQVVRGDSAAYFCASSHRENEKLFFGSGTQLSVL.

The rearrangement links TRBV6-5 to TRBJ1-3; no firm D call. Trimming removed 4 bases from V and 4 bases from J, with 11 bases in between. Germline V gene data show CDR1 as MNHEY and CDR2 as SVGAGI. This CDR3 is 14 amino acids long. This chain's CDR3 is CASSSPAIGNTIYF. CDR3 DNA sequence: TGTGCCAGCAGTTCCCCGGCGATCGGAAACACCATATATTTT.

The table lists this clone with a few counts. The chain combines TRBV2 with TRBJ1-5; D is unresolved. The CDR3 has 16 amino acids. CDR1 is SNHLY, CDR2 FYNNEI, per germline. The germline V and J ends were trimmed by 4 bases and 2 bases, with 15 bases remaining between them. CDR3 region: CASSVQTGSGNQPQHF. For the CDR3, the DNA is TGTGCCAGCAGTGTACAGACCGGGAGTGGCAATCAGCCCCAGCATTTT.

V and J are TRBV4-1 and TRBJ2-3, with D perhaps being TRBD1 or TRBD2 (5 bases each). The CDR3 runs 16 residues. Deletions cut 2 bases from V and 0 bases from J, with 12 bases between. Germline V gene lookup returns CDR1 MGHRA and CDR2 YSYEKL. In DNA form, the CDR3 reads TGCGCCAGCAGCCAAACTCGGGGCTGGAGCACAGATACGCAGTATTTT. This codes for CASSQTRGWSTDTQYF.

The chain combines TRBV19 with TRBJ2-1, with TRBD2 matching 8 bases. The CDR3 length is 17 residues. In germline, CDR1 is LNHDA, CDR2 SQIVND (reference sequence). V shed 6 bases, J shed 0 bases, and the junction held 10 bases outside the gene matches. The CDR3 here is CASSARERGSSYNEQFF. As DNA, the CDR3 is TGTGCCAGTAGCGCCCGAGAGCGGGGGAGCTCCTACAATGAGCAGTTCTTC. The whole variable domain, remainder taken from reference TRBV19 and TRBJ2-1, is DGGITQSPKYLFRKEGQNVTLSCEQNLNHDAMYWYRQDPGQGLRLIYYSQIVNDFQKGDIAEGYSVSREKKESFPLTVTSAQKNPTAFYLCASSARERGSSYNEQFFGPGTRLTVL.

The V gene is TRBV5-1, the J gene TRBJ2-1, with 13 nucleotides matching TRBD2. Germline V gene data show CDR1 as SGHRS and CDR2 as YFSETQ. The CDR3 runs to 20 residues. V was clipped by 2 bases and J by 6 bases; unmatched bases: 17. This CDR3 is CASSLPTGTSGTLAFNEQFF. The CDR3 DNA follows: TGCGCCAGCAGCTTACCCACCGGGACTAGCGGGACTTTAGCTTTCAATGAGCAGTTCTTC.

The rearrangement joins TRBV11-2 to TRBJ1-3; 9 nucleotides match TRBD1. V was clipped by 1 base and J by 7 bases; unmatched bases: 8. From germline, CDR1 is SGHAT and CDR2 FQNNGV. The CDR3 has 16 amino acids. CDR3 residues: CASSLVQGASGNTIYF. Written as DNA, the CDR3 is TGTGCCAGCAGCTTAGTACAGGGGGCTTCGGGGAACACCATATATTTT.

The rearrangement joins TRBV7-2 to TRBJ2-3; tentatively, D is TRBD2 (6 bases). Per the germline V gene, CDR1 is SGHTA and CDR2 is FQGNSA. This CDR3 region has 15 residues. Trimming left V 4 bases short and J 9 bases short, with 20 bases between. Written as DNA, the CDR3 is TGTGCCAGCAGCTCAACACCCCTATCTAGCGAAACGCAGTATTTT. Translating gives CASSSTPLSSETQYF.

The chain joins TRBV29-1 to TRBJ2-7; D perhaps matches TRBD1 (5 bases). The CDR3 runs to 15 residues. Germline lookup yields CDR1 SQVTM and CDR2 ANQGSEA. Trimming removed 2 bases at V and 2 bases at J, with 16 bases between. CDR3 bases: TGCAGCGTTGAAATAGGCAGGGCCGGTGCCTACGAGCAGTACTTC. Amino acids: CSVEIGRAGAYEQYF.

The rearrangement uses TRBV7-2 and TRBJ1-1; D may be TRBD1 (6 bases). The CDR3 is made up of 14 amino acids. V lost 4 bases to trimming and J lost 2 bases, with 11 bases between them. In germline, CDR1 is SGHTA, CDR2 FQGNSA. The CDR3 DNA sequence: TGTGCCAGCAGCTCCCAGGGGAGAAACACTGAAGCTTTCTTT. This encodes CASSSQGRNTEAFF.

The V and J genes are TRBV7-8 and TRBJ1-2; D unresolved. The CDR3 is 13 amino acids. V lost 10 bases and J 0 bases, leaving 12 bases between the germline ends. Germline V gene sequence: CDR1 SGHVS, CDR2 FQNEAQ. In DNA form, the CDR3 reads TGTGCCACGACCCCCAGAACTAACTATGGCTACACCTTC. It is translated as CATTPRTNYGYTF.

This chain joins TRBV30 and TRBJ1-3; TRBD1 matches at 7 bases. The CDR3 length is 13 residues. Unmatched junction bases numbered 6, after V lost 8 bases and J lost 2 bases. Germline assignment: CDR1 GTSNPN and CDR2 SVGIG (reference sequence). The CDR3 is CAIQGLPGNTIYF. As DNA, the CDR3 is TGTGCCATACAGGGGCTACCTGGAAACACCATATATTTT. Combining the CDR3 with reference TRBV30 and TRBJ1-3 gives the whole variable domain SQTIHQWPATLVQPVGSPLSLECTVEGTSNPNLYWYRQAAGRGLQLLFYSVGIGQISSEVPQNLSASRPQDRQFILSSKKLLLSDSGFYLCAIQGLPGNTIYFGEGSWLTVV.

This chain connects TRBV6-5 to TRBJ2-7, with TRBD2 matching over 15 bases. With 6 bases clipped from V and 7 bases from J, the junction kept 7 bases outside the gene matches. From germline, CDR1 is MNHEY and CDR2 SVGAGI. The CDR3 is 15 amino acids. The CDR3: CASRSHGTSGREQYF. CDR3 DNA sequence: TGTGCCAGCAGATCCCACGGGACTAGCGGGAGGGAGCAGTACTTC.

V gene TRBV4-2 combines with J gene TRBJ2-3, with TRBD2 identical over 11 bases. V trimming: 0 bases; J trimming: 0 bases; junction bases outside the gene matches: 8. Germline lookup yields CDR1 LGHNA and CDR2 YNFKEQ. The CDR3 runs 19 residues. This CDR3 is CASSQDSGRAFPSTDTQYF. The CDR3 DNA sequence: TGTGCCAGCAGCCAAGATAGCGGGAGGGCCTTCCCGAGCACAGATACGCAGTATTTT.

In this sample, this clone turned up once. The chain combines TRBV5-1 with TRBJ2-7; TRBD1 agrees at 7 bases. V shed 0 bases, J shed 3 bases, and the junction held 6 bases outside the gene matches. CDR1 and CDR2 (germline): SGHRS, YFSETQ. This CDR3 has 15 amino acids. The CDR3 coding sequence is TGCGCCAGCAGCTTGGGGACAGGTAGCGTCTACGAGCAGTACTTC. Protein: CASSLGTGSVYEQYF.